This T cell receptor (beta chain) was captured by sequencing in a study of blood T cell repertoires in COVID-19 (dated by TCRdb to the early 2020s). Background for the entire study: Samples from collaborators originated in the United States, Italy and Spain and spanned both the acute and convalescent phases of COVID-19. The repertoires were made available in a free public database intended to serve as a resource for research on the immune response to SARS-CoV-2. Where HLA class I and class II types were available, the types were taken from metadata supplied by the sample provider, not from assay-based typing. Deeply sampled blood TCRbeta repertoires from subjects exposed to, actively infected with, or recovered from COVID-19 were included in the dataset. The prospective study material was composed of cDNA or gDNA derived from T cells, B-cell-depleted T cells, or PBMCs. A de-identified subject ID, COVID-19 status, age in years and sex were almost always included in the sample metadata. Samples were obtained from the ongoing ImmuneRACE study (first 160 participants) and from 1,000 to 1,500 subjects provided by 6 global collaborators. What the authors observed across the whole study: Clinical and demographic metadata were provided uncurated, with the amount varying by source and participant.

In the prospective study, participants were about 18 to 100 years old, resided in 24 geographic areas of the United States, and were enrolled through a virtual design. In the prospective study, cohorts were assigned on the basis of participant-reported clinical history obtained from a screening survey and a study questionnaire. For ImmuneRACE Cohort 3, a participant was defined as recovered based on two consecutive negative NP/OP PCR tests, clearance by a healthcare professional, or resolution of symptoms. In the prospective study, whole blood, serum and a nasopharyngeal or oropharyngeal swab were collected from each participant by mobile phlebotomists. Additional blood draws and questionnaires over an approximately two-month period could optionally be provided by prospective study participants. Before DNA extraction, blood samples from the prospective study were shipped at room temperature or frozen.

CDR1 SGHAT and CDR2 FQNNGV are derived from the germline V gene. Inclusive of the bounding cysteine and phenylalanine, the CDR3 is 16 residues long. CDR3 DNA only is kept here, 48 bases in frame from base 1. V was cut back by 5 bases and J by 1 base, leaving a gap of 14 bases between them. The immunoSEQ Assay, a bias-controlled multiplex PCR, was used to amplify TCRbeta CDR3 regions from genomic DNA. In the original analysis: Nucleated cell counts per sample were estimated from amplification of reference gene primers within the assay. Sequence reads were collapsed and filtered to measure the absolute abundance of every unique TCRbeta CDR3 rearrangement. For each sample, productive Simpson clonality was calculated as the square root of Simpson's diversity index over productive rearrangements. TCRdb took over this immuneACCESS table, retaining in-frame rearrangements with V and J assigned. Such tables are incomplete; in checked studies, under half of the missing clones stem from an unresolved V gene, and the remainder is unexplained. V, J and clone size are those of that table, while D and trimming were read from the DNA. The sample table contains 350,000 to 400,000 clones; only one count was recorded for 85% to 90% of them. Of the sample, 1.2% falls within the top ten clones.

Concerning this clone: Its antigen specificity is not known. Qualities for individual bases were not recorded, and no much larger clone is one base off.

The receptor's source is a woman between 18 and 29 years old who had recovered from COVID-19. The sample consisted of PBMCs or T cells enriched from blood (not recorded which). This chain is built from TRBV11-2 and TRBJ2-2; D gene: possibly TRBD1, on 7 matching bases. The CDR3 corresponds to CASSLPGDRNTGELFF. The nucleotide sequence reads as follows: TGTGCCAGCAGCCTCCCGGGGGACAGGAACACCGGGGAGCTGTTTTTT.